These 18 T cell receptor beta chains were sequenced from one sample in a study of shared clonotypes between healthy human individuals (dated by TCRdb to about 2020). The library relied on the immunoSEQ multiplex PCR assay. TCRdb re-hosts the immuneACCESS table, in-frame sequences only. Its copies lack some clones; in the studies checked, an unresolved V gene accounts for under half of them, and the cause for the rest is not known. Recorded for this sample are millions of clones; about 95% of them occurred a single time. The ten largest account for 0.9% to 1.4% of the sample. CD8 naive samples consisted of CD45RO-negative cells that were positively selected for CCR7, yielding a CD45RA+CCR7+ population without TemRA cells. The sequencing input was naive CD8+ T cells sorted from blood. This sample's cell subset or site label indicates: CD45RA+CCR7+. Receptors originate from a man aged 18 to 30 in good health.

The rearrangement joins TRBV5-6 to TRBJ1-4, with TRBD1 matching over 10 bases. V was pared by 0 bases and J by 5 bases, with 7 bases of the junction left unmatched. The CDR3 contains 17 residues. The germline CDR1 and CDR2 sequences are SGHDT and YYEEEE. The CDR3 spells CASSLGGGGQGNEKLFF. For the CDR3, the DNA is TGTGCCAGCAGCTTGGGCGGTGGGGGACAGGGGAATGAAAAACTGTTTTTT.

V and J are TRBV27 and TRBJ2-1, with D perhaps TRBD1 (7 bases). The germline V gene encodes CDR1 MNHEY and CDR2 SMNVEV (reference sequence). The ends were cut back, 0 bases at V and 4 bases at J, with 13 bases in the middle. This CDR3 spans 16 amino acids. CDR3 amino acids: CASSLSSGDRYNEQFF. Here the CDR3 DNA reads TGTGCCAGCAGTTTATCCTCGGGGGACAGATACAATGAGCAGTTCTTC.

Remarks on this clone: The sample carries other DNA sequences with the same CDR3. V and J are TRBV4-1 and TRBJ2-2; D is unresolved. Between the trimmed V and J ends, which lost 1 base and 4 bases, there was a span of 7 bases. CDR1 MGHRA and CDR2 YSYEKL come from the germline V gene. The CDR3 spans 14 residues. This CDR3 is CASSQVGSTGELFF. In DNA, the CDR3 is TGCGCCAGCAGCCAAGTGGGAAGCACCGGGGAGCTGTTTTTT.

The CDR3 bases are TGTGCCAGCAGTACGAGTCTCAGGGACTCCTACGAGCAGTACTTC. This encodes CASSTSLRDSYEQYF. The V call is TRBV6-8, the J call TRBJ2-7; weak D call: TRBD1 (5 bases). The CDR3 extends over 15 amino acids. Trimming took off 5 bases at V and 0 bases at J, with 14 bases between the two ends. Looked up from germline, CDR1 is MNHGY and CDR2 is SAAAGT.

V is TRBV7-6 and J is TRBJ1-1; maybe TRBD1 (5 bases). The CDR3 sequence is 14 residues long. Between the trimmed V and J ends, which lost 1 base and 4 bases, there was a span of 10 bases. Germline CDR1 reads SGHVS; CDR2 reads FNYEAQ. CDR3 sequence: CASSLDGGFTEAFF. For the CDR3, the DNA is TGTGCCAGCAGCTTAGATGGGGGATTCACTGAAGCTTTCTTT.

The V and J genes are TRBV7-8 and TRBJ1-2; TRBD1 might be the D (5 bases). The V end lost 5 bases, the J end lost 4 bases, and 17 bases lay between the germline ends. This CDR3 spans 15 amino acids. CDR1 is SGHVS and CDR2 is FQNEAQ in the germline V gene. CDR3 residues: CASSNSGLDLYGYTF. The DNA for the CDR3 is TGTGCCAGCAGCAACTCGGGGCTCGACCTCTATGGCTACACCTTC.

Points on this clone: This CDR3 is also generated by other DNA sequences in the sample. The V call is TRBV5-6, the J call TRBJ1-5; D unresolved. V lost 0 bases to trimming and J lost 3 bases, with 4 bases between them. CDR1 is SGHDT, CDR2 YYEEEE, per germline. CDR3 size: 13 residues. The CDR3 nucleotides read TGTGCCAGCAGCTTGGGGCTCAATCAGCCCCAGCATTTT. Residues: CASSLGLNQPQHF. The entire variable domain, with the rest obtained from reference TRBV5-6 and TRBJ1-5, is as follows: DAGVTQSPTHLIKTRGQQVTLRCSPKSGHDTVSWYQQALGQGPQFIFQYYEEEERQRGNFPDRFSGHQFPNYSSELNVNALLLGDSALYLCASSLGLNQPQHFGDGTRLSIL.

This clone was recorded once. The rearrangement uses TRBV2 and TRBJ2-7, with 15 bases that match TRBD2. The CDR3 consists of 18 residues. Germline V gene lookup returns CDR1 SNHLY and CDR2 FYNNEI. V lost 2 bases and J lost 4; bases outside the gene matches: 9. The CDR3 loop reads CASSEFRTSGGARYEQYF. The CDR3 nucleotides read TGTGCCAGCAGTGAATTTCGGACTAGCGGGGGGGCCCGTTACGAGCAGTACTTC.

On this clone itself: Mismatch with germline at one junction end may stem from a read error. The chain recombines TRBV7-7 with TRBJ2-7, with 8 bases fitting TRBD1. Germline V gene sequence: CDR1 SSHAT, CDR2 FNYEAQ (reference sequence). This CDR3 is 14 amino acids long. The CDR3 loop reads CASSPGQGPYEQYF. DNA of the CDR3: TGTGCTAGCAGCCCAGGACAGGGACCCTACGAGCAGTACTTC.

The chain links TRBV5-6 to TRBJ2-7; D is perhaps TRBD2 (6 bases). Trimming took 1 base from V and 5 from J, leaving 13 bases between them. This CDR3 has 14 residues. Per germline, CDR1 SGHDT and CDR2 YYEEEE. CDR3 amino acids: CASSLLADGDEQYF. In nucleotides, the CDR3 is TGTGCCAGCAGCTTGTTAGCGGACGGGGACGAGCAGTACTTC.

CDR3 amino acids: CASSYSNSLYGYTF. CDR3 nucleotides: TGTGCCAGCAGTTACTCGAACAGCCTCTATGGCTACACCTTC. The chain couples TRBV6-5 to TRBJ1-2, with D uncertain. Germline V gene sequence: CDR1 MNHEY, CDR2 SVGAGI. The CDR3 length is 14 residues. Trimming took off 0 bases at V and 4 bases at J, with 9 bases between the two ends.

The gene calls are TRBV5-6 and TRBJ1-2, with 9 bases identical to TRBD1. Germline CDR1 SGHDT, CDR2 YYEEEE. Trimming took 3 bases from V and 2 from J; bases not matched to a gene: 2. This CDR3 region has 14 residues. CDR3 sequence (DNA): TGTGCCAGCAGCTCGACAGGGGGAAACTATGGCTACACCTTC. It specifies CASSSTGGNYGYTF. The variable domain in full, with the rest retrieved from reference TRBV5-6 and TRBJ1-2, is DAGVTQSPTHLIKTRGQQVTLRCSPKSGHDTVSWYQQALGQGPQFIFQYYEEEERQRGNFPDRFSGHQFPNYSSELNVNALLLGDSALYLCASSSTGGNYGYTFGSGTRLTVV.

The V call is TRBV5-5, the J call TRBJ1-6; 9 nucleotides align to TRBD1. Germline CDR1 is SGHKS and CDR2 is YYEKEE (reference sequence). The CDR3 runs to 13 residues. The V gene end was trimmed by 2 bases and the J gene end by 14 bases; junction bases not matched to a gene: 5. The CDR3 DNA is TGTGCCAGCAGCTTATGGGACAGGGAAACCCTCCACTTT. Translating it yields CASSLWDRETLHF.

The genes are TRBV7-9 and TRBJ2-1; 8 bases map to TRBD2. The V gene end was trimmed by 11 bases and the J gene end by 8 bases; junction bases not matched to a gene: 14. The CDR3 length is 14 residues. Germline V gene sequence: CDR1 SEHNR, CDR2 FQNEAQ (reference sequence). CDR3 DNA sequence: TGTGCCGGATCCAGCGGGGGAAAAGTGCATGAGCAGTTCTTC. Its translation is CAGSSGGKVHEQFF. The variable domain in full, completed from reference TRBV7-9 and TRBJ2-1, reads DTGVSQNPRHKITKRGQNVTFRCDPISEHNRLYWYRQTLGQGPEFLTYFQNEAQLEKSRLLSDRFSAERPKGSFSTLEIQRTEQGDSAMYLCAGSSGGKVHEQFFGPGTRLTVL.

The CDR3 DNA reads TGTGCCAGCAGTTTTAGGGAGTCGTCCTCCTACGAGCAGTACTTC. Protein: CASSFRESSSYEQYF. This chain links TRBV6-5 with TRBJ2-7; a possible D gene is TRBD2 (5 bases). The CDR3 runs 15 residues. The V and J ends lost 4 bases and 0 bases respectively, with 13 bases between them. Per germline, CDR1 MNHEY and CDR2 SVGAGI.

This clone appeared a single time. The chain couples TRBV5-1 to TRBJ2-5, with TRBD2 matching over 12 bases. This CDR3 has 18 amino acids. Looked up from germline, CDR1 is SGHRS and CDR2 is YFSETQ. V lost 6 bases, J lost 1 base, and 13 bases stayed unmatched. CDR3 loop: CASKGRLAGAPLQETQYF. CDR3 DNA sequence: TGCGCCAGCAAGGGGAGACTAGCGGGGGCCCCGCTCCAAGAGACCCAGTACTTC.

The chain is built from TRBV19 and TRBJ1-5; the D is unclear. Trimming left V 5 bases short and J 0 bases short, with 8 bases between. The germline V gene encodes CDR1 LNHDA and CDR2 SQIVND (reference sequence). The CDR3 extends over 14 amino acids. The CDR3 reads CASSVEYSNQPQHF. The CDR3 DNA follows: TGTGCCAGTAGTGTGGAATATAGCAATCAGCCCCAGCATTTT.

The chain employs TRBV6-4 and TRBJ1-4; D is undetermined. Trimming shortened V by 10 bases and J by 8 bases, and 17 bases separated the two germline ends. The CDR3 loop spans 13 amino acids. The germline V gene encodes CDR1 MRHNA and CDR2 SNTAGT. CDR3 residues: CAIPELPREKLFF. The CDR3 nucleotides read TGTGCCATCCCGGAACTCCCACGGGAAAAACTGTTTTTT.